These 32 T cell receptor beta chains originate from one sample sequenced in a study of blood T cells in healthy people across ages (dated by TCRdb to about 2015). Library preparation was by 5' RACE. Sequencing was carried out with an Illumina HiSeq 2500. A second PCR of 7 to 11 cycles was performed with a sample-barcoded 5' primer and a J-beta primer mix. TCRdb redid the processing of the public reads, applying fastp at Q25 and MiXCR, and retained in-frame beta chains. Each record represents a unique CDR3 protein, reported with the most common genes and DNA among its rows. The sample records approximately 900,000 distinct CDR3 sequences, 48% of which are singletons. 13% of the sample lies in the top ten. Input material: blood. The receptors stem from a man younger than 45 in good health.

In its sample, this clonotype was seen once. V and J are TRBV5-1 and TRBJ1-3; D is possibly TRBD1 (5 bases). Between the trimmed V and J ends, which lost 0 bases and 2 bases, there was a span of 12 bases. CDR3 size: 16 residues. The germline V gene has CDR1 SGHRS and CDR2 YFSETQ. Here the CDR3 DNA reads TGCGCCAGCAGCTTGGAAGGGGCCCCCGCTGGAAACACCATATATTTT. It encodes CASSLEGAPAGNTIYF.

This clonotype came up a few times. This CDR3 reads CASSLLREVEQFF. CDR3 coding DNA: TGCGCCAGCAGCTTGCTCAGGGAAGTTGAGCAGTTCTTC. This chain uses TRBV5-1 with TRBJ2-1; a possible D gene is TRBD1 (5 bases). Germline V gene lookup returns CDR1 SGHRS and CDR2 YFSETQ. The CDR3 runs to 13 residues. Trimming shortened V by 1 base and J by 9 bases, and 11 bases separated the two germline ends. Using reference TRBV5-1 and TRBJ2-1 for the parts outside the CDR3, the full variable domain is KAGVTQTPRYLIKTRGQQVTLSCSPISGHRSVSWYQQTPGQGLQFLFEYFSETQRNKGNFPGRFSGRQFSNSRSEMNVSTLELGDSALYLCASSLLREVEQFFGPGTRLTVL.

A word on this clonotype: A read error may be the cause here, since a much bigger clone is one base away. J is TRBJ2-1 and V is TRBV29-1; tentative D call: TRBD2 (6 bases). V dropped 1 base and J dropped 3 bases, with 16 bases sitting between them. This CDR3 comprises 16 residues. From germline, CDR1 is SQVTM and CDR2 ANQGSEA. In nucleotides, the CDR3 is TGCAGCGTTGAAGCACGACTAGTTTCCCTCTACAATGAGCAGTTCTTC. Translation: CSVEARLVSLYNEQFF.

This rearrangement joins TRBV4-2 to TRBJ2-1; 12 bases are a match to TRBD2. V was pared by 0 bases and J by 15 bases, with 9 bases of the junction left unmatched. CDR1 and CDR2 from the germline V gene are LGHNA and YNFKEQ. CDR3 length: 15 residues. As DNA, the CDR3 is TGTGCCAGCAGCCAAGAGGGGCTAGCGGGAGGGCCGGGGTTCTTC. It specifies CASSQEGLAGGPGFF.

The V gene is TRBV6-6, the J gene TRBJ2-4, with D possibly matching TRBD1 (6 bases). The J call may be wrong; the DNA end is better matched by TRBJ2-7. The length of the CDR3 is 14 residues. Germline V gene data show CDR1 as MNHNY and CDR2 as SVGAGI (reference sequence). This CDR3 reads CASSYSQGPHEQYF. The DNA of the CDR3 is TGTGCCAGCAGTTACTCACAGGGTCCCCACGAGCAGTACTTC.

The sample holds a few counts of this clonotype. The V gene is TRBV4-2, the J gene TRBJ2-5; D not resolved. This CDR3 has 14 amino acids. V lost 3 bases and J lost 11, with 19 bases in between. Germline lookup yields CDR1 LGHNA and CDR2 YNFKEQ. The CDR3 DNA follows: TGTGCCAGCAGCCAGAAGCAATTTGGTAATGAGCAGTACTTC. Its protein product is CASSQKQFGNEQYF.

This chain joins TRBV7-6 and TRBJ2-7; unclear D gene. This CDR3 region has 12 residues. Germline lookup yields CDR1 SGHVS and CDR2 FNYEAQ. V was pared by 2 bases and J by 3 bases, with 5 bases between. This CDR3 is CASSLMNYEQYF. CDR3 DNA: TGTGCCAGCAGCTTAATGAACTACGAGCAGTACTTC.

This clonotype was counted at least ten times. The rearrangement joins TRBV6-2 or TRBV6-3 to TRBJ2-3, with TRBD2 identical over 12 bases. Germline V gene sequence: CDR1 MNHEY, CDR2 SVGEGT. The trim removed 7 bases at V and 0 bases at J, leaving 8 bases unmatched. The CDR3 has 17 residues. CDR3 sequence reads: CASKFLTSGGSTDTQYF. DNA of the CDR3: TGTGCCAGCAAATTTCTGACTAGCGGGGGAAGCACAGATACGCAGTATTTT.

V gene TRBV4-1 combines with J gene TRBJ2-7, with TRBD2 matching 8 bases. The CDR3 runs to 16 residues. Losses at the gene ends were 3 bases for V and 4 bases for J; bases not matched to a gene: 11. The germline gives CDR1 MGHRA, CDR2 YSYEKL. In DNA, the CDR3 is TGCGCCAGCAGCCATCCTCCGGGACTAGATTTTTACGAGCAGTACTTC. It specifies CASSHPPGLDFYEQYF.

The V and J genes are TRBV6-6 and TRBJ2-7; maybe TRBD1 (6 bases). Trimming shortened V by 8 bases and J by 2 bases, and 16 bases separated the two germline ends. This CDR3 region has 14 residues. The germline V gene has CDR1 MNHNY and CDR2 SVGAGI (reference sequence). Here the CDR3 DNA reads TGTGCCAGCCAGACGACAGGAGGAACCTACGAGCAGTACTTC. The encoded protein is CASQTTGGTYEQYF.

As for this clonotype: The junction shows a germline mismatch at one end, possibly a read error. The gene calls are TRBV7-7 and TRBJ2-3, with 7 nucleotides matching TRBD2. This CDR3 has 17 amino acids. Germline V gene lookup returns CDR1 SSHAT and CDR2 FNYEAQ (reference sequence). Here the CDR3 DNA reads TGTGCTAGCAGCTTTCACCCACTGGGGGGGAGCACAGATACGCAGTATTTT. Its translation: CASSFHPLGGSTDTQYF.

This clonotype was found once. In DNA, the CDR3 is TGTGCCATCAGTGACGGGACTAGCTGGGAGACCCAGTACTTC. Translated: CAISDGTSWETQYF. The chain employs TRBV10-3 and TRBJ2-5; 9 nucleotides agree with TRBD2. The trim removed 3 bases at V and 5 bases at J, leaving 4 bases unmatched. This CDR3 comprises 14 residues. The germline V gene encodes CDR1 ENHRY and CDR2 SYGVKD.

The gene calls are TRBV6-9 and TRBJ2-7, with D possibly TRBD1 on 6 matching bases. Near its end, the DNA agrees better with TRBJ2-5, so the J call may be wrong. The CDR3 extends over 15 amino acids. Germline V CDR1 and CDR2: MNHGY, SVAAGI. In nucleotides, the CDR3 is TGTGCCCCAGCCCCACGGAGTAGGGGGAAGGAGACCCAGTACTTC. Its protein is CAPAPRSRGKETQYF.

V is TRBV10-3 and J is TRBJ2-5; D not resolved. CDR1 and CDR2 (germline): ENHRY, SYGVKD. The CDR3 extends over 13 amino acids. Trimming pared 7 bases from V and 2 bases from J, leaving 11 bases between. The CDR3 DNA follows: TGTGCCATCACCGAACGCAGGCAAGAGACCCAGTACTTC. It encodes CAITERRQETQYF.

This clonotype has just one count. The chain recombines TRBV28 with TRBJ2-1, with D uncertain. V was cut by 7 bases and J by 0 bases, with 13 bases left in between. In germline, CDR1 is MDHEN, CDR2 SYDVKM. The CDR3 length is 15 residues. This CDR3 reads CASTPSLYSYNEQFF. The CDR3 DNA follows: TGTGCCAGCACCCCTTCTCTTTACTCCTACAATGAGCAGTTCTTC.

CDR3 DNA sequence: TGCAGTGCTAGAGATCTCCGGCAGGCTGATAATTCACCCCTCCACTTT. It is translated as CSARDLRQADNSPLHF. The chain joins TRBV20-1 to TRBJ1-6, with D unresolved. CDR1 DFQATT and CDR2 SNEGSKA come from the germline V gene (reference sequence). V dropped 0 bases and J dropped 5 bases, with 14 bases sitting between them. The CDR3 runs to 16 residues.

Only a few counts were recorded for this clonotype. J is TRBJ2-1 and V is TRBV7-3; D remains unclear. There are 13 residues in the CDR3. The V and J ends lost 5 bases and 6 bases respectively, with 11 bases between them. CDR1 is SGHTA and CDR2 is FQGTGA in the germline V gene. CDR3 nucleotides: TGTGCCAGCAGCCTCGCAGTTGTCAATGAGCAGTTCTTC. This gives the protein CASSLAVVNEQFF.

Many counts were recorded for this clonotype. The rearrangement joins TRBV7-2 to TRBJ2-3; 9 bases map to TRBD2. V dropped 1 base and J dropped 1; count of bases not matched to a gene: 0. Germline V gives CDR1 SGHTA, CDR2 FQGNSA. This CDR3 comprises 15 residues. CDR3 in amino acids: CASSLVAGGTDTQYF. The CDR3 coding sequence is TGTGCCAGCAGCTTAGTAGCGGGGGGCACAGATACGCAGTATTTT.

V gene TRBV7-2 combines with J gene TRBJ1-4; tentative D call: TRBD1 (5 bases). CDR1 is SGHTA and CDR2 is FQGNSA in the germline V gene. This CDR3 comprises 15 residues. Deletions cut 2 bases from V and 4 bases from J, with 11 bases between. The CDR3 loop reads CASSLLGTDNEKLFF. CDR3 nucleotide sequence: TGTGCCAGCAGCTTATTGGGGACCGATAATGAAAAACTGTTTTTT.

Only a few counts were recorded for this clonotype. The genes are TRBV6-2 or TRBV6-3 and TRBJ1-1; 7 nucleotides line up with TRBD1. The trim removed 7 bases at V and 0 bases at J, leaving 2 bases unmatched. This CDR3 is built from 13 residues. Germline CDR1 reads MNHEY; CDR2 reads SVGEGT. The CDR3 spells CASKDRVNTEAFF. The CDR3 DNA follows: TGTGCCAGCAAAGACAGGGTGAACACTGAAGCTTTCTTT.

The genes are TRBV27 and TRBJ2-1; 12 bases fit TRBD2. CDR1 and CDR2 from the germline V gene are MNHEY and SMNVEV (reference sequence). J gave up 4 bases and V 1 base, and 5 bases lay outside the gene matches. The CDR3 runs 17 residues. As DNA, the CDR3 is TGTGCCAGCAGTTTATGGCCTAGCGGGGGGGATTACAATGAGCAGTTCTTC. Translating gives CASSLWPSGGDYNEQFF.

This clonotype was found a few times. In DNA, the CDR3 is TGCAGTGCTGGTGCTCCGGCAGGGGGATCGGGCGAGCAGTACTTC. Translated: CSAGAPAGGSGEQYF. The gene calls are TRBV20-1 and TRBJ2-7; 7 nucleotides match TRBD1. Trimming cost V 5 bases and J 6 bases; bases outside gene matches: 16. CDR3 length: 15 residues. Germline V gene data show CDR1 as DFQATT and CDR2 as SNEGSKA (reference sequence).

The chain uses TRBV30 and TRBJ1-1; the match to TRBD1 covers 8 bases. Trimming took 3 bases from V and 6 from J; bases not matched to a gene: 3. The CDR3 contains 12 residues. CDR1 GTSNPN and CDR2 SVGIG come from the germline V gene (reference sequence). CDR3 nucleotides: TGTGCCTGGAGACAGGGGGGCCCTGAAGCTTTCTTT. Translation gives CAWRQGGPEAFF.

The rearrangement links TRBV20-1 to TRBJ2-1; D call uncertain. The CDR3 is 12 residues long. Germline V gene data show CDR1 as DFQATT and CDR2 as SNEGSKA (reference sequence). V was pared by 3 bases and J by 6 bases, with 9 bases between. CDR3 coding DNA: TGCAGTGCTAGGGCCCAGAGCAATGAGCAGTTCTTC. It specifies CSARAQSNEQFF.

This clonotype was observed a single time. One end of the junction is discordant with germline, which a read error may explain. The CDR3 here is CAGTRDSRSGVNVLTF. The CDR3 DNA reads as TGTGCCGGCACTAGGGACAGCCGCTCTGGGGTCAACGTCCTGACTTTC. This chain joins TRBV2 and TRBJ2-6, with 7 bases that match TRBD1. CDR1 is SNHLY, CDR2 FYNNEI, per germline. The CDR3 covers 16 residues.

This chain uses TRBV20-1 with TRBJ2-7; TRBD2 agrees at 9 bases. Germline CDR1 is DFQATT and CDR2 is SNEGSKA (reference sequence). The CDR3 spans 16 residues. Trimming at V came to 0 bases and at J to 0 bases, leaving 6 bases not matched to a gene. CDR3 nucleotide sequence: TGCAGTGCTAGAGACCCAACTAGCGGGTTCTCCTACGAGCAGTACTTC. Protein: CSARDPTSGFSYEQYF.

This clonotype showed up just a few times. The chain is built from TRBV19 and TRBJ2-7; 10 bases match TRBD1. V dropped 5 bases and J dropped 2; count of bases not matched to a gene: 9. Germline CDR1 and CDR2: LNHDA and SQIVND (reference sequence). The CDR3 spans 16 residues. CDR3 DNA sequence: TGTGCCAGTAGTGCGAGACAGGGGGCGAACGCCTACGAGCAGTACTTC. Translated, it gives CASSARQGANAYEQYF.

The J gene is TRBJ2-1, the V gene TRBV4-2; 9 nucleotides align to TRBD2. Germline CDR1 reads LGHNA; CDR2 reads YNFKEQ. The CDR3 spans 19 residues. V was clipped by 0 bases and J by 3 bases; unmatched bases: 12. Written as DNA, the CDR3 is TGTGCCAGCAGCCAAGATGAATCGCCAGCGGGAGGATTCTACAATGAGCAGTTCTTC. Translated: CASSQDESPAGGFYNEQFF.

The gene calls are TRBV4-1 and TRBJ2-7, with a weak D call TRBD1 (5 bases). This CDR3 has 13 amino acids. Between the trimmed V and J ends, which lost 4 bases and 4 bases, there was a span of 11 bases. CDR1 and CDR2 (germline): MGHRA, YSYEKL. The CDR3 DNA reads TGCGCCAGCAGCCGGGGCATACAATACGAGCAGTACTTC. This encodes CASSRGIQYEQYF.

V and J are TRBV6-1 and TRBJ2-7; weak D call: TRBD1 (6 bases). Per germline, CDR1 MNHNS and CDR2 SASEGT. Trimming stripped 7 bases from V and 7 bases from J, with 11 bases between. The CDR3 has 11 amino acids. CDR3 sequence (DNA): TGTGCCAGCACCTTGAGGGGGGAGCAGTACTTC. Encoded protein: CASTLRGEQYF.

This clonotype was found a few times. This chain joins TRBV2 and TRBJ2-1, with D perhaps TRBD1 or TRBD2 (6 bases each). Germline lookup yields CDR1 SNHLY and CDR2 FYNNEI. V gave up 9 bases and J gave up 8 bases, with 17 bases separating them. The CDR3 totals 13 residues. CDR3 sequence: CARQGIREDEQFF. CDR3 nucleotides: TGTGCCAGGCAGGGGATAAGGGAGGATGAGCAGTTCTTC.

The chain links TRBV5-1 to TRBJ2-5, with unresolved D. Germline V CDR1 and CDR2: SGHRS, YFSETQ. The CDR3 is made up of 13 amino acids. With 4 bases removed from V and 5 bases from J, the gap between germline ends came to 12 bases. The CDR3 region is CASSTPPKETQYF. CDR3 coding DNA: TGCGCCAGCAGCACGCCCCCCAAGGAGACCCAGTACTTC.